One sample yielded the 8 T cell receptor beta chains listed below, sequenced in a study of PD-1 blockade in classical Hodgkin lymphoma. Generated by immunoSEQ multiplex PCR, the TCRdb table keeps only in-frame clones and is missing some. The data show about 90,000 clones, with about 83% seen just once and 15% to 20% held by the top ten. The time point denotes: cycle 4 day 1 (C4D1), after more than five weeks of nivolumab. There was relapse after autologous stem cell transplantation in every patient, and there was variation in brentuximab vedotin exposure. The specimen was peripheral blood mononuclear cells (PBMCs), collected before the fourth cycle of nivolumab. These receptors all come from a human donor with classical Hodgkin lymphoma.

The genes are TRBV5-4 and TRBJ2-5, with TRBD2 matching 12 bases. CDR3 length: 17 amino acids. The germline V gene has CDR1 SGHNT and CDR2 YYREEE (reference sequence). The V gene end was trimmed by 0 bases and the J gene end by 3 bases; junction bases not matched to a gene: 6. The chain's CDR3 is CASSLVNLAGGEETQYF. In DNA, the CDR3 is TGTGCCAGCAGCTTGGTCAACCTAGCGGGAGGGGAAGAGACCCAGTACTTC.

This chain links TRBV18 with TRBJ2-1, with a tentative D call TRBD1 (6 bases). CDR3 length: 15 amino acids. Looked up from germline, CDR1 is KGHSH and CDR2 is LQKENI. V gave up 3 bases and J gave up 2 bases, with 11 bases separating them. CDR3 sequence (DNA): TGTGCCAGCTCACCGAGACAGGAGACCTACAATGAGCAGTTCTTC. This codes for CASSPRQETYNEQFF.

This clone appeared a few times. The gene calls are TRBV19 and TRBJ1-5, with D unresolved. V was pared by 3 bases and J by 4 bases, with 7 bases between. The germline V gene encodes CDR1 LNHDA and CDR2 SQIVND (reference sequence). This CDR3 contains 13 residues. CDR3 coding DNA: TGTGCCAGTAGTATGGGCAGAAATCAGCCCCAGCATTTT. This gives the protein CASSMGRNQPQHF.

V usage is TRBV2 and J usage is TRBJ2-3; tentative D call: TRBD2 (5 bases). Deletions cut 5 bases from V and 8 bases from J, with 20 bases between. CDR1 is SNHLY, CDR2 FYNNEI, per germline. This CDR3 region has 15 residues. The CDR3: CASSKTTSPSGTQYF. The CDR3 DNA reads TGTGCCAGCAGTAAGACTACATCCCCATCGGGTACGCAGTATTTT.

This sequence joins TRBV25-1 and TRBJ2-1, with 9 bases identical to TRBD1. The length of the CDR3 is 14 residues. CDR1 is MGHDK, CDR2 SYGVNS, per germline. V lost 4 bases, J lost 7 bases, and 5 bases stayed unmatched. The CDR3 DNA reads TGTGCCAGCAGTGCACAGGGGGCGCTAAATGAGCAGTTCTTC. It yields the protein CASSAQGALNEQFF.

The chain employs TRBV6-5 and TRBJ2-7; 9 nucleotides match TRBD1. CDR1 and CDR2 from the germline V gene are MNHEY and SVGAGI. Unmatched junction bases numbered 4, after V lost 6 bases and J lost 4 bases. The CDR3 runs to 13 residues. CDR3 bases: TGTGCCAGCAGCACGACAGGGGGTTACGAGCAGTACTTC. Translation gives CASSTTGGYEQYF.

This chain's CDR3 is CASAETERMKTQYF. Written as DNA, the CDR3 is TGTGCCAGCGCCGAGACAGAAAGAATGAAGACCCAGTACTTC. This sequence joins TRBV27 and TRBJ2-5, with D perhaps TRBD1 (5 bases). This CDR3 has 14 residues. Germline assignment: CDR1 MNHEY and CDR2 SMNVEV (reference sequence). V was shortened by 8 bases and J by 6 bases, with 19 bases between the two germline ends.

This clone was observed a handful of times. The chain carries TRBV7-9 and TRBJ1-2; D is unresolved. Germline V CDR1 and CDR2: SEHNR, FQNEAQ (reference sequence). V gave up 5 bases and J gave up 4 bases, with 11 bases separating them. The CDR3 is 13 amino acids. CDR3 sequence reads: CASSADGSYGYTF. DNA of the CDR3: TGTGCCAGCAGCGCCGACGGGTCCTATGGCTACACCTTC.